Listed below are T cell receptor beta chains from one sample, sequenced in a study of blood T cell repertoires in COVID-19. Produced via immunoSEQ multiplex PCR; TCRdb's table is partial and in-frame only. The data contain approximately 51,000 clones, 75% to 90% of them seen just once; the ten biggest clones take up approximately 2.1%. The specimen was peripheral blood. These receptors all stem from a woman older than 75 with COVID-19, enrolled during active disease. Each CDR3 is given with its conserved first and last residue. The D gene is left open where the match is weak. A row's size may be missing; if present it is once, few, many or a size class.

>TRBD1|TRBV2|-|TRBJ1-1
CASRSDRLNFQAFF
TGTGCCAGCAGGTCGGACAGGCTAAATTTTCAAGCTTTCTTT
>-|TRBV2|-|TRBJ2-3
CASSDASPSTDTQYF
TGTGCCAGCAGTGATGCTAGCCCTAGCACAGATACGCAGTATTTT
>TRBD2|TRBV2|few|TRBJ2-5
CASSQSGGLETQYF
TGTGCCAGCAGCCAAAGCGGGGGGTTAGAGACCCAGTACTTC
>-|TRBV7-9|-|TRBJ1-3
CASSLAAGDTIYF
TGTGCCAGCAGCTTAGCCGCAGGGGACACCATATATTTT
>TRBD2|TRBV5-6|few|TRBJ2-1
CASSDGLAGSNEQFF
TGTGCCAGCAGCGATGGACTAGCGGGTTCCAATGAGCAGTTCTTC
>-|TRBV6-6|-|TRBJ1-3
CASSYEGVGSGNTIYF
TGTGCCAGCAGTTACGAGGGGGTAGGATCCGGAAACACCATATATTTT
>-|TRBV28|-|TRBJ1-6
CASSLLGGESPLHF
TGTGCCAGCAGTCTGCTCGGGGGAGAGTCACCCCTCCACTTT
>TRBD1|TRBV5-6|-|TRBJ1-5
CASSLLTGQSNQPQHF
TGTGCCAGCAGCTTACTTACGGGACAGAGCAATCAGCCCCAGCATTTT
>TRBD2|TRBV11-2|-|TRBJ2-3
CASSYRTSPYTTDTQYF
TGTGCCAGCAGCTACCGGACTAGTCCCTATACCACAGATACGCAGTATTTT
>-|TRBV7-9|-|TRBJ1-3
CASSKLSSGNTIYF
TGTGCCAGCTCCAAACTGAGCTCTGGAAACACCATATATTTT
>TRBD2|TRBV27|-|TRBJ2-1
CASSQITSGSGNEQFF
TGTGCCAGCAGTCAAATAACTAGCGGGAGCGGCAATGAGCAGTTCTTC
>-|TRBV7-2|-|TRBJ1-1
CASKSQSQAGTEAFF
TGTGCCAGCAAATCCCAAAGTCAGGCAGGCACTGAAGCTTTCTTT
>-|TRBV20-1|-|TRBJ1-4
CSASGSRGEPEKLFF
TGCAGTGCTAGTGGGTCAAGGGGCGAACCTGAAAAACTGTTTTTT
>-|TRBV19|-|TRBJ2-6
CASSPRPGAGANVLTF
TGTGCCAGTAGTCCCCGCCCAGGGGCTGGGGCCAACGTCCTGACTTTC
>TRBD1|TRBV24-1|-|TRBJ1-1
CATSVQGATEAFF
TGTGCCACCAGTGTACAGGGGGCCACTGAAGCTTTCTTT
>-|TRBV2|-|TRBJ2-3
CASSLSTDTQYF
TGTGCCAGCAGCCTCTCCACAGATACGCAGTATTTT
>-|TRBV12-3/TRBV12-4|-|TRBJ1-2
CASRQEYYGYTF
TGTGCCAGCAGACAGGAATACTATGGCTACACCTTC
>TRBD2|TRBV5-4|few|TRBJ2-7
CASSRSGGGKVYEQYF
TGTGCCAGCAGCCGTAGCGGGGGAGGTAAGGTGTACGAGCAGTACTTC
>-|TRBV21-1|-|TRBJ1-1
CASSKSPPPAADRGKLNTEAFF
TGTGCCAGCAGCAAATCCCCCCCACCAGCCGCGGACAGGGGAAAATTGAACACTGAAGCTTTCTTT
>-|TRBV14|-|TRBJ1-2
CASSQAISTGSYTF
TGTGCCAGCAGCCAAGCGATCAGTACAGGGAGCTACACCTTC
>TRBD2|TRBV7-9|-|TRBJ2-5
CASSGGLAGAETQYF
TGTGCCAGCAGCGGGGGACTAGCGGGAGCAGAGACCCAGTACTTC
>-|TRBV28|-|TRBJ1-4
CASSPIWGDHEKLFF
TGTGCCAGCAGTCCAATTTGGGGGGATCACGAAAAACTGTTTTTT
>-|TRBV28|-|TRBJ1-4
CASSLGLGQRGEKLFF
TGTGCCAGCAGTTTAGGGTTGGGGCAAAGGGGGGAAAAACTGTTTTTT
>TRBD1|TRBV5-1|-|TRBJ2-3
CASAQWTGGTDTQYF
TGCGCCTCCGCCCAATGGACAGGGGGCACAGATACGCAGTATTTT
>-|TRBV3-1/TRBV3-2|few|TRBJ2-1
CASRGANEQFF
TGTGCCAGCAGGGGCGCCAATGAGCAGTTCTTC
>-|TRBV15|once|TRBJ1-6
CATSRDKGGRNSPLHF
TGTGCCACCAGCAGAGATAAAGGAGGGAGGAATTCACCCCTCCACTTT
>-|TRBV27|-|TRBJ1-1
CASRHYVKNTEAFF
TGTGCCAGCAGACACTATGTAAAGAACACTGAAGCTTTCTTT
>-|TRBV11-2|-|TRBJ1-3
CASSPRTVTGNTIYF
TGTGCCAGCAGCCCGAGGACAGTTACTGGAAACACCATATATTTT
>-|TRBV5-4|-|TRBJ1-2
CASRSVNYGYTF
TGTGCCAGCCGGTCGGTTAACTATGGCTACACCTTC
>TRBD1|TRBV6-1|-|TRBJ2-7
CASSESPWTGAYEQYF
TGTGCCAGCAGTGAATCCCCTTGGACAGGCGCCTACGAGCAGTACTTC
>-|TRBV12-3/TRBV12-4|-|TRBJ2-7
CASMRYEQYF
TGTGCCAGCATGCGCTACGAGCAGTACTTC
>-|TRBV14|-|TRBJ2-7
CASSQDAATDYEQYF
TGTGCCAGCAGCCAAGATGCAGCGACAGACTACGAGCAGTACTTC
>-|TRBV2|-|TRBJ1-1
CASSVRQVKTEAFF
TGTGCCAGCAGTGTTAGGCAGGTCAAAACTGAAGCTTTCTTT